Listed here are 18 T cell receptor beta chains from one sample, sequenced in a study of cytomegalovirus exposure and HLA in healthy donors (dated by TCRdb to between 2016 and 2019). Receptors were amplified or captured by the immunoSEQ multiplex PCR assay. For the multiplex PCR, a mixture combining 60 forward primers for TCR Vbeta segments and 13 reverse primers for TCR Jbeta segments was used. The immuneACCESS repertoire file appears here via TCRdb, limited to in-frame rearrangements. These files lack a portion of the clones; in checked studies, under half of the deficit traces to unresolved V genes, and the cause of the others is not known. The sample contains about 91,000 clones, about nine tenths of them found a single time. About a tenth of the sample goes to the ten largest clones. Sequencing was performed on PBMCs. The receptors derive from a man aged 25 to 45 in good health and CMV-seropositive.

The V gene is TRBV15, the J gene TRBJ2-5, with 12 positions matching TRBD1. The CDR3 spans 16 residues. From germline, CDR1 is LNHNV and CDR2 YYDKDF (reference sequence). Losses at the gene ends were 1 base for V and 5 bases for J; bases not matched to a gene: 5. CDR3 coding DNA: TGTGCCACCAGCAGAGGCCCGGGACAGGGGGCCGAGACCCAGTACTTC. Its translation: CATSRGPGQGAETQYF.

The chain carries TRBV9 and TRBJ2-3, with D perhaps TRBD2 (5 bases). V lost 4 bases and J lost 0, with 9 bases in between. The germline V gene encodes CDR1 SGDLS and CDR2 YYNGEE. The CDR3 is made up of 14 amino acids. The CDR3 nucleotides are TGTGCCAGCAGCAAACGGACTAGCACAGATACGCAGTATTTT. Translated, it gives CASSKRTSTDTQYF.

This clone was seen more than once but under ten times. The chain couples TRBV7-9 to TRBJ2-7, with TRBD1 matching over 7 bases. The junction had 5 bases not matched to a gene; V was cut back by 6 bases and J by 3 bases. Germline values: CDR1 SEHNR, CDR2 FQNEAQ (reference sequence). The CDR3 is 13 amino acids. Here the CDR3 reads CASRPGTVYEQYF. The CDR3 DNA follows: TGTGCCAGCAGACCCGGGACAGTCTACGAGCAGTACTTC.

The genes are TRBV10-3 and TRBJ1-3; no clear D gene. V was cut by 2 bases and J by 0 bases, with 14 bases left in between. The CDR3 has 17 amino acids. The germline CDR1 and CDR2 sequences are ENHRY and SYGVKD. The CDR3 sequence: CAISEDLALHSGNTIYF. The DNA for the CDR3 is TGTGCCATCAGTGAGGATCTAGCCCTTCACTCTGGAAACACCATATATTTT.

This chain connects TRBV19 to TRBJ1-4, with TRBD1 as a possible D gene (6 bases). V was trimmed by 7 bases and J by 7 bases, leaving 16 bases between them. The CDR3 extends over 14 amino acids. The germline gives CDR1 LNHDA, CDR2 SQIVND (reference sequence). The CDR3, as DNA: TGTGCCAGTACCTCGGACAGCCCTGGTGAAAAACTGTTTTTT. Encoded protein: CASTSDSPGEKLFF.

This clone has just a few counts. The CDR3 DNA is TGTGCCAGCAGTTACACTAGCGGGAGCTACGAGCAGTACTTC. As protein: CASSYTSGSYEQYF. The V call is TRBV6-6, the J call TRBJ2-5; TRBD2 aligns across 11 bases. The J call could be wrong; TRBJ2-7 is a better fit for the DNA end. Germline V CDR1 and CDR2: MNHNY, SVGAGI (reference sequence). There are 14 residues in the CDR3.

This sequence joins TRBV5-4 and TRBJ1-5; D unclear. Trimming took off 4 bases at V and 0 bases at J, with 8 bases between the two ends. The CDR3 has 14 residues. Germline V lookup: CDR1 SGHNT, CDR2 YYREEE (reference sequence). The CDR3 region is CASSAGSSNQPQHF. DNA of the CDR3: TGTGCCAGCAGCGCGGGGAGTAGCAATCAGCCCCAGCATTTT.

This clone was seen a single time. V is TRBV6-1 and J is TRBJ1-4; TRBD1 matches at 9 bases. The germline gives CDR1 MNHNS, CDR2 SASEGT. This CDR3 is built from 16 residues. The J segment lost 4 bases and the V segment lost 4 bases, leaving 7 bases of the junction unmatched. CDR3 DNA: TGTGCCAGCAGTGTTTTGGGACAGGGCAATAATGAAAAACTGTTTTTT. It codes for CASSVLGQGNNEKLFF.

V and J are TRBV27 and TRBJ1-1; 7 bases match TRBD1. Germline values: CDR1 MNHEY, CDR2 SMNVEV (reference sequence). V was pared by 3 bases and J by 0 bases, with 7 bases of the junction left unmatched. The CDR3 has 16 amino acids. CDR3 bases: TGTGCCAGCAGTTTTTATTACAGGGGAATGAACACTGAAGCTTTCTTT. Its protein is CASSFYYRGMNTEAFF.

The chain employs TRBV5-1 and TRBJ1-6; tentatively, D is TRBD1 (6 bases). Between the trimmed V and J ends, which lost 5 bases and 2 bases, there was a span of 8 bases. The CDR3 has 14 residues. CDR1 and CDR2 from the germline V gene are SGHRS and YFSETQ. The CDR3 DNA reads TGCGCCAGCAGTAGGGACACCTATAATTCACCCCTCCACTTT. This gives the protein CASSRDTYNSPLHF. Supplemented by reference TRBV5-1 and TRBJ1-6, the full variable domain reads KAGVTQTPRYLIKTRGQQVTLSCSPISGHRSVSWYQQTPGQGLQFLFEYFSETQRNKGNFPGRFSGRQFSNSRSEMNVSTLELGDSALYLCASSRDTYNSPLHFGNGTRLTVT.

V usage is TRBV18 and J usage is TRBJ1-1; 7 bases fit TRBD1. This CDR3 is built from 14 residues. Looked up from germline, CDR1 is KGHSH and CDR2 is LQKENI. The V gene end was trimmed by 6 bases and the J gene end by 2 bases; junction bases not matched to a gene: 6. The CDR3 nucleotides read TGTGCCAGCTCGCGGGGACAGAGCAACACTGAAGCTTTCTTT. The encoded protein is CASSRGQSNTEAFF. Based on the CDR3 plus reference TRBV18 and TRBJ1-1, the full variable domain is NAGVMQNPRHLVRRRGQEARLRCSPMKGHSHVYWYRQLPEEGLKFMVYLQKENIIDESGMPKERFSAEFPKEGPSILRIQQVVRGDSAAYFCASSRGQSNTEAFFGQGTRLTVV.

The rearrangement links TRBV11-1 to TRBJ2-7, with D maybe TRBD1 (6 bases). Per germline, CDR1 SGHAT and CDR2 FQDESV (reference sequence). Trimming removed 3 bases from V and 3 bases from J, with 12 bases in between. CDR3 size: 14 residues. CDR3 in amino acids: CASSLTGASYEQYF. CDR3 DNA sequence: TGTGCCAGCAGCTTGACAGGAGCCAGCTACGAGCAGTACTTC.

This clone showed up just once. This rearrangement joins TRBV6-1 to TRBJ2-6; 8 bases match TRBD1. The CDR3 covers 19 residues. Germline loops: CDR1 MNHNS, CDR2 SASEGT. Trimming removed 3 bases from V and 3 bases from J; junction bases left unmatched: 13. CDR3 coding DNA: TGTGCCAGCAGTGACCAATCAGGGCAGGGGGCGCGTGGGGCCAACGTCCTGACTTTC. Protein product: CASSDQSGQGARGANVLTF.

V gene TRBV5-8 combines with J gene TRBJ2-6, with D maybe TRBD1 (5 bases). CDR3 length: 15 amino acids. CDR1 is SGHTS and CDR2 is YDEGEE in the germline V gene. V was trimmed by 2 bases and J by 3 bases, leaving 9 bases between them. CDR3 amino acids: CASSFAGNGANVLTF. CDR3 DNA sequence: TGTGCCAGCAGCTTTGCAGGGAATGGGGCCAACGTCCTGACTTTC. Variable domain in full (rest from reference TRBV5-8 and TRBJ2-6): EAGVTQSPTHLIKTRGQQATLRCSPISGHTSVYWYQQALGLGLQFLLWYDEGEERNRGNFPPRFSGRQFPNYSSELNVNALELEDSALYLCASSFAGNGANVLTFGAGSRLTVL.

The rearrangement links TRBV27 to TRBJ2-5, with D perhaps TRBD1 (5 bases). The CDR3 totals 15 residues. CDR1 and CDR2 (germline): MNHEY, SMNVEV (reference sequence). The germline V and J ends were trimmed by 4 bases and 5 bases, with 17 bases remaining between them. The CDR3 sequence: CASSSQSGIGETQYF. CDR3 DNA: TGTGCCAGCAGTTCCCAATCAGGGATTGGGGAGACCCAGTACTTC.

The chain has TRBV19 and TRBJ1-2; D not resolved. Deletions cut 6 bases from V and 7 bases from J, with 12 bases between. The CDR3 sequence is 12 residues long. Germline CDR1 is LNHDA and CDR2 is SQIVND (reference sequence). The CDR3 DNA reads as TGTGCCAGTAGCTCAGGAGGAAGTGGCTACACCTTC. Protein sequence: CASSSGGSGYTF.

CDR3 amino acids: CASSLPRGSGNTIYF. The CDR3 DNA reads TGTGCCAGCAGTCTACCGCGGGGGTCTGGAAACACCATATATTTT. The gene calls are TRBV28 and TRBJ1-3; D may be TRBD1 (5 bases). Trimming shortened V by 5 bases and J by 1 base, and 12 bases separated the two germline ends. Germline V CDR1 and CDR2: MDHEN, SYDVKM. The CDR3 sequence is 15 residues long.

The chain carries TRBV27 and TRBJ1-1, with TRBD1 matching 8 bases. The CDR3 spans 15 residues. Trimming removed 5 bases from V and 5 bases from J; junction bases left unmatched: 10. The germline V gene encodes CDR1 MNHEY and CDR2 SMNVEV (reference sequence). CDR3 sequence reads: CASSLNRGYETEAFF. The CDR3 region has the DNA TGTGCCAGCAGTCTTAACAGGGGGTACGAGACTGAAGCTTTCTTT.